This TCR beta chain was recovered during a study of T-cell reconstitution after alpha-beta-depleted transplantation in children. The CDR3 has 13 residues. Deletions cut 2 bases from V and 3 bases from J, with 7 bases between. Preparation of the TCRbeta library was carried out with unique molecular identifiers. TCRdb analysed the PCR reads with MiXCR anew, one entry per CDR3 protein. Of about 200,000 distinct CDR3 sequences listed, about 14% are singletons. This clonotype was detected ten times or more. The sequenced sample was PBMCs from the stem cell graft donor, obtained from the stem cell graft. The chain links TRBV12-3 or TRBV12-4 to TRBJ1-1; D is unclear. This clonotype was sampled from a human donor who donated a stem cell graft to a child with acute lymphoblastic leukemia. The CDR3 DNA sequence: TGTGCCAGCAGTTTAACCCCTTACACTGAAGCTTTCTTT. This encodes CASSLTPYTEAFF.